This paragraph reports one TCR beta chain. This sample is part of a study of blood T cell repertoires in COVID-19. CDR3 size: 14 residues. CDR1 is SEHNR and CDR2 is FQNEAQ in the germline V gene (reference sequence). Trimming pared 1 base from V and 2 bases from J, leaving 9 bases between. Only in-frame clones appear in the TCRdb table, and some are missing; sequencing was by immunoSEQ multiplex PCR. Counted here are around 330,000 clones, approximately 88% occurring once; the ten biggest clones make up around 4.8%. The sample consisted of PBMCs or T cells enriched from blood (not recorded which). The chain links TRBV7-9 to TRBJ2-7, with TRBD1 as a possible D gene (5 bases). The sequence was collected from a man in his 60s who had recovered from COVID-19. The CDR3 is CASSLEAGTYEQYF. The CDR3 bases are TGTGCCAGCAGCTTAGAGGCAGGGACCTACGAGCAGTACTTC.